These T cell receptor beta chains were read from a single sample in a study of identical twins. MiXCR was run by TCRdb on the 5' RACE reads, yielding one entry per CDR3 protein. This sample has about 190,000 distinct CDR3 sequences, with 15% to 20% found just once. These records were also assigned to another study, of T cells expressing NK-cell markers.

Material: CD8+ T cells sorted from blood. Receptor source: a woman aged 18-29 years in good health. Each CDR3 is given with its conserved first and last residue. Each record gives: J gene, clone size, D gene, V gene, CDR3 DNA, CDR3 protein. A D gene is named only where the DNA matches it firmly. Size is stated for part of the rows, as once, few or many counts, or as a class when the clone is expanded.

TRBJ2-1 few - TRBV12-2 TGTGCAAGTCGCTTAGGCCAGGGTTGGGGGAATGAGCAGTTCTTC CASRLGQGWGNEQFF
TRBJ2-3 - TRBD2 TRBV7-8 TGTGCCAGCAGCTCTCGGACTAGCGGGGGGGCCGGGGCAGATACGCAGTATTTT CASSSRTSGGAGADTQYF
TRBJ2-4 few - TRBV6-2/TRBV6-3 TGTGCCATCAGTCCGGGACACCCCGTAACCAAAAACATTCAGTACTTC CAISPGHPVTKNIQYF
TRBJ2-7 few TRBD1 TRBV29-1 TGCAGCGTTCCCGGGACAGGGGTCTTCTCCTACGAGCAGTACTTC CSVPGTGVFSYEQYF
TRBJ2-2 few TRBD2 TRBV7-9 TGTGCCAGCCTTGGGCGGGAGGTGAACACCGGGGAGCTGTTTTTT CASLGREVNTGELFF
TRBJ1-1 - - TRBV7-9 TGTGCCAGCAGCTCACACCTCGGGAGGGGCACTGAAGCTTTCTTT CASSSHLGRGTEAFF
TRBJ2-1 - TRBD2 TRBV25-1 TGTGCCACCGGGCTTGCGGGGGGGAACAATGAGCAGTTCTTC CATGLAGGNNEQFF
TRBJ2-1 many TRBD2 TRBV27 TGTGCCAGCAGCCCGGGAGGGGGGCCGAGCTCCTACAATGAGCAGTTCTTC CASSPGGGPSSYNEQFF
TRBJ2-7 - - TRBV7-9 TGTGCCAGCAGCTTAGAACCCATCGGGATCCGCTCCTACGAGCAGTACTTC CASSLEPIGIRSYEQYF
TRBJ2-5 - - TRBV12-3/TRBV12-4 TGTGCCAGCAGTTTGGCGTTAGGGAAAGAGACCCAGTACTTC CASSLALGKETQYF
TRBJ2-1 once TRBD2 TRBV4-3 TGCGCCAGCAGCCAAGGGATAGCGGGGGACTACAATGAGCAGTTCTTC CASSQGIAGDYNEQFF
TRBJ2-3 few - TRBV12-3/TRBV12-4 TGTGCCAGCAGCTCCTACACAGAGACCCACACAGATACGCAGTATTTT CASSSYTETHTDTQYF
TRBJ2-1 few TRBD2 TRBV7-9 TGTGCCAGCAGCTCCCCGGGACTAGCGGGAGCTGAGCAGTTCTTC CASSSPGLAGAEQFF
TRBJ2-7 once TRBD2 TRBV20-1 TGCAGTGCTAGAGTGTTGCGGGAGTCGGGCTACGAGAAGTACTTC CSARVLRESGYEKYF
TRBJ2-1 few TRBD2 TRBV10-3 TGTGCCATCAGCCCAGAAAGCGGGGGATACAATGAGCAGTTCTTC CAISPESGGYNEQFF
TRBJ2-1 few - TRBV4-3 TGCGCCAGCAGCCAAGATAGGCCACAGAGGGGGGAGGTTCAGTTCTTC CASSQDRPQRGEVQFF
TRBJ2-1 few - TRBV7-9 TGTGCCAGCAGCATGACTAGCTCCTACAATGAGCAGTTCTTC CASSMTSSYNEQFF